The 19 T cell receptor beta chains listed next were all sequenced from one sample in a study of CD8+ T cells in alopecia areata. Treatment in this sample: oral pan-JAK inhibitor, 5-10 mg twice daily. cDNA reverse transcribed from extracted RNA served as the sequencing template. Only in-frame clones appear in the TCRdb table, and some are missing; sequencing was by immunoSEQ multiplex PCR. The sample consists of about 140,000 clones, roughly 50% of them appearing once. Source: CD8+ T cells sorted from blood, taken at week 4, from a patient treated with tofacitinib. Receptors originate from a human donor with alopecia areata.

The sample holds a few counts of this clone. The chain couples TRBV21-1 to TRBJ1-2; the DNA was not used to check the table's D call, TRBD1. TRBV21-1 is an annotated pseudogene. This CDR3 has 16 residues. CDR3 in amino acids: CASSRLDKGASYGYTF. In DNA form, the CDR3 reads TGTGCCAGCAGCAGATTGGACAAGGGGGCCAGCTATGGCTACACCTTC.

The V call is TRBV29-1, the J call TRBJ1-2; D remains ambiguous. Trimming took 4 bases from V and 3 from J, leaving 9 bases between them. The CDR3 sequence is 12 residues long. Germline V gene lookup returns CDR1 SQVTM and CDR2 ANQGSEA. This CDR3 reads CSVVGQDYGYTF. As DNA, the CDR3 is TGCAGCGTTGTCGGTCAGGACTATGGCTACACCTTC. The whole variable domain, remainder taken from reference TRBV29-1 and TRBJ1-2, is SAVISQKPSRDICQRGTSLTIQCQVDSQVTMMFWYRQQPGQSLTLIATANQGSEATYESGFVIDKFPISRPNLTFSTLTVSNMSPEDSSIYLCSVVGQDYGYTFGSGTRLTVV.

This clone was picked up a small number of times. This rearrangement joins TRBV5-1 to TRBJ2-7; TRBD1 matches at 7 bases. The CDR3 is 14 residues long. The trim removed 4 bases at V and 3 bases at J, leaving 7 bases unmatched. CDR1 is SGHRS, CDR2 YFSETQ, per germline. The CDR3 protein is CASSTSTGNYEQYF. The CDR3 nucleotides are TGCGCCAGCAGCACCTCGACAGGGAACTACGAGCAGTACTTC.

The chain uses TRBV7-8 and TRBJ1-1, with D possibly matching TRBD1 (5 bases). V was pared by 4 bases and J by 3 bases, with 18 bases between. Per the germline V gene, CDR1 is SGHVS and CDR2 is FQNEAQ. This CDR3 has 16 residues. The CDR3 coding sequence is TGTGCCAGCAGCTCGTCCGGGGAGGGAGGGGACACTGAAGCTTTCTTT. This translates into CASSSSGEGGDTEAFF.

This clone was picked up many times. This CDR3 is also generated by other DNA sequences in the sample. The CDR3 reads CASSLTGGSGDEQYF. Here the CDR3 DNA reads TGCGCCAGCAGCTTAACAGGGGGCTCCGGGGACGAGCAGTACTTC. V is TRBV5-1 and J is TRBJ2-7, with 9 bases that match TRBD1. Trimming cost V 2 bases and J 5 bases; bases outside gene matches: 8. This CDR3 comprises 15 residues. The V gene's germline CDR1 is SGHRS and CDR2 YFSETQ.

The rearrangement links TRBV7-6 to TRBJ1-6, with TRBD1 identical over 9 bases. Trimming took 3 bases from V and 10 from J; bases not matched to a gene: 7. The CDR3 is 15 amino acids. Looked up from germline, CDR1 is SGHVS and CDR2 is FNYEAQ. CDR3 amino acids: CASSFLQGARSPLHF. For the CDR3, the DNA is TGTGCCAGCAGCTTCTTACAGGGGGCTCGGTCACCCCTCCACTTT.

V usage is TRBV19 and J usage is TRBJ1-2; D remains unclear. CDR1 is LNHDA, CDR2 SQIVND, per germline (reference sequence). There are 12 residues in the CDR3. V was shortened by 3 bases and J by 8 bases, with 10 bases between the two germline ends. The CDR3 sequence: CASSMHGGGYTF. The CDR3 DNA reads TGTGCCAGTAGTATGCACGGAGGCGGCTACACCTTC.

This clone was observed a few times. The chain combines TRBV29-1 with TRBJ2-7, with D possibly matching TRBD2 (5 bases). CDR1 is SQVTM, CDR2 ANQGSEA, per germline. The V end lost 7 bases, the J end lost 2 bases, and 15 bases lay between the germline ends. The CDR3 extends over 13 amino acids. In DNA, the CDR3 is TGCAGCGCCTTGGACTTTGTTACCTACGAGCAGTACTTC. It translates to CSALDFVTYEQYF.

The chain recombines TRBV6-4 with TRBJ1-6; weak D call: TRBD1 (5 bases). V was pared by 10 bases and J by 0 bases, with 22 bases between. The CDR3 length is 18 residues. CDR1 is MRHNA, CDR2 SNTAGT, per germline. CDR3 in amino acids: CATHSGTLFSSYNSPLHF. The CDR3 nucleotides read TGTGCCACTCACTCCGGGACTCTCTTCAGCTCCTATAATTCACCCCTCCACTTT.

The CDR3 region has the DNA TGCGCCAGCAGCCAAGATTCCGAAGAGACCCAGTACTTC. This codes for CASSQDSEETQYF. V usage is TRBV4-3 and J usage is TRBJ2-5; D is ambiguous. The germline V gene encodes CDR1 LGHNA and CDR2 YSLEER. The CDR3 consists of 13 residues. V gave up 0 bases and J gave up 3 bases, with 5 bases separating them.

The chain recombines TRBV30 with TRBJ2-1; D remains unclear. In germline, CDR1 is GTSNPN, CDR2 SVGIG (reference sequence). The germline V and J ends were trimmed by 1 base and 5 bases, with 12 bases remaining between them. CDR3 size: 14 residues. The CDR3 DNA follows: TGTGCCTGGAGTGCCCACTACACCGACAATGAGCAGTTCTTC. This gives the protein CAWSAHYTDNEQFF.

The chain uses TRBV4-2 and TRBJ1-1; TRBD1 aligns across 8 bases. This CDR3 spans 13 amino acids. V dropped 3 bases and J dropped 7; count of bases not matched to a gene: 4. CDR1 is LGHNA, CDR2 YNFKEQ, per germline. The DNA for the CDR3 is TGTGCCAGCAGCCATCCGGGACAGGTTGAAGCTTTCTTT. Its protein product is CASSHPGQVEAFF.

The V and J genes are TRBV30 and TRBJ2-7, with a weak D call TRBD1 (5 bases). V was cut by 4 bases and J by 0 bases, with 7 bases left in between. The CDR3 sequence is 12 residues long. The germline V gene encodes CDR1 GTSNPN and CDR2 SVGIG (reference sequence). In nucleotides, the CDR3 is TGTGCCTGGACCCAGGGCTCCTACGAGCAGTACTTC. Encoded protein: CAWTQGSYEQYF.

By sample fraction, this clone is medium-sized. CDR3 protein: CASSLGQDYGYTF. The DNA of the CDR3 is TGTGCCAGCAGCTTAGGACAGGACTATGGCTACACCTTC. The V call is TRBV9, the J call TRBJ1-2; 7 bases match TRBD1. The CDR3 is 13 residues long. Unmatched junction bases numbered 3, after V lost 4 bases and J lost 3 bases. CDR1 is SGDLS, CDR2 YYNGEE, per germline.

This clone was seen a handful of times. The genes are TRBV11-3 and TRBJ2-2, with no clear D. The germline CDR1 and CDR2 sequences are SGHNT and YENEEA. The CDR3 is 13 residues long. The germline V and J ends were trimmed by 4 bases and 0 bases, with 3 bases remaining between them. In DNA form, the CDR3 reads TGTGCCAGCAGCTCATCGAACACCGGGGAGCTGTTTTTT. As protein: CASSSSNTGELFF.

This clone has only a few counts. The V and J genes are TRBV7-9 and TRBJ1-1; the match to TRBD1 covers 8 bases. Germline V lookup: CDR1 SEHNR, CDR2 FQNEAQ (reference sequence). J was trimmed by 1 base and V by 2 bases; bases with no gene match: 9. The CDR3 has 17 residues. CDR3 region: CASSLLSWGQENTEAFF. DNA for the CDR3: TGTGCCAGCAGCTTATTAAGTTGGGGACAGGAGAACACTGAAGCTTTCTTT.

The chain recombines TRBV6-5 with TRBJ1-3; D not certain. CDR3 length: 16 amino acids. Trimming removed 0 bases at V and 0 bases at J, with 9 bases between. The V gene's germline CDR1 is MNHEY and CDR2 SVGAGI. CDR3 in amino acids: CASSYSQDRSGNTIYF. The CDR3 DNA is TGTGCCAGCAGTTACTCCCAGGACCGCTCTGGAAACACCATATATTTT.

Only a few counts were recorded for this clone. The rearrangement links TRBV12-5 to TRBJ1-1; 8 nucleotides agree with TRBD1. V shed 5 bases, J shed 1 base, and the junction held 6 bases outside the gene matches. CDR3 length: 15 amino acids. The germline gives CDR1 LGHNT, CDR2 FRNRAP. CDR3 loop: CASGPTGTGNTEAFF. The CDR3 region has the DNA TGTGCTAGTGGTCCCACCGGGACAGGGAACACTGAAGCTTTCTTT.

The CDR3 sequence is CASSLGSGYQETQYF. CDR3 DNA sequence: TGTGCCAGCAGCTTGGGTTCAGGGTACCAAGAGACCCAGTACTTC. The genes are TRBV5-6 and TRBJ2-5; TRBD1 might be the D (5 bases). The germline gives CDR1 SGHDT, CDR2 YYEEEE. The CDR3 covers 15 residues. V lost 0 bases to trimming and J lost 0 bases, with 9 bases between them.